The clone carrying this T cell receptor beta chain was seen a handful of times. CDR3 size: 14 residues. Germline V gene sequence: CDR1 SGDLS, CDR2 YYNGEE. V shed 5 bases and J shed 2 bases, with 10 bases lying between them. This record comes from a study of T cells in Graves' hyperthyroidism and ophthalmopathy. TCR beta CDR3 sequences were amplified from RNA transcripts. Carried out on the TCR CDR3, a first-round RT-PCR used the HTBI primer set. Via MiXCR, TCRdb re-called the multiplex PCR reads, giving one row per CDR3 protein. The table shows hundreds of thousands of distinct CDR3 sequences, with around 14% occurring only once.

V gene TRBV9 combines with J gene TRBJ1-4; D call uncertain. The sequenced sample was blood. The clonotype was recovered from a woman aged 25 to 39 with Graves' hyperthyroidism. The CDR3 sequence: CASSAFGTNEKLFF. The CDR3 DNA sequence: TGTGCCAGCAGTGCCTTCGGGACTAATGAAAAACTGTTTTTT. The full variable domain, rest sourced from reference TRBV9 and TRBJ1-4, is DSGVTQTPKHLITATGQRVTLRCSPRSGDLSVYWYQQSLDQGLQFLIQYYNGEERAKGNILERFSAQQFPDLHSELNLSSLELGDSALYFCASSAFGTNEKLFFGSGTQLSVL.